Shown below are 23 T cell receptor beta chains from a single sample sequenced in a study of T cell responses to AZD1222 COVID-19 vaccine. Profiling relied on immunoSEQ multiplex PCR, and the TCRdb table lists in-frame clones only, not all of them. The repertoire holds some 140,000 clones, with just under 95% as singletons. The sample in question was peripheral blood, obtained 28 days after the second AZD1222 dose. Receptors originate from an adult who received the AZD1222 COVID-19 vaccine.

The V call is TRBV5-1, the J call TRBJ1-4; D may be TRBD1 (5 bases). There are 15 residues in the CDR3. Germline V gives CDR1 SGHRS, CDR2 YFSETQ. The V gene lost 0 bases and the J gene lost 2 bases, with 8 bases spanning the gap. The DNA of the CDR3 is TGCGCCAGCAGCTTGGCAGGGTACACTAATGAAAAACTGTTTTTT. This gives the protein CASSLAGYTNEKLFF.

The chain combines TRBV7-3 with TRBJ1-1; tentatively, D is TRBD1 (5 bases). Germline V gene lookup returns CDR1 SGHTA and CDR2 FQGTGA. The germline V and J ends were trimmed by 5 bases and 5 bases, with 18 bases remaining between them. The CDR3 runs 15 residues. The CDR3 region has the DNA TGTGCCAGCAGCCAGGCGGGGGGTGCGGTGACTGAAGCTTTCTTT. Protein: CASSQAGGAVTEAFF.

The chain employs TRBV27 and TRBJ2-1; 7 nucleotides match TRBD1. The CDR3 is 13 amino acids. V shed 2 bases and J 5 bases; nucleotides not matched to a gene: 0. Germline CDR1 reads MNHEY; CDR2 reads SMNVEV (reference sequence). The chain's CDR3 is CASSLGTDNEQFF. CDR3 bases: TGTGCCAGCAGTTTAGGGACAGACAATGAGCAGTTCTTC.

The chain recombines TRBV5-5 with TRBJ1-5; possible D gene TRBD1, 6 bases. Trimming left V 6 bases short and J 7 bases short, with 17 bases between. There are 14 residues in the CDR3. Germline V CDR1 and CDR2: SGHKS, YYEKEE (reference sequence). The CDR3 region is CASTLWGAGQPQHF. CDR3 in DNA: TGTGCCAGCACATTATGGGGGGCAGGACAGCCCCAGCATTTT.

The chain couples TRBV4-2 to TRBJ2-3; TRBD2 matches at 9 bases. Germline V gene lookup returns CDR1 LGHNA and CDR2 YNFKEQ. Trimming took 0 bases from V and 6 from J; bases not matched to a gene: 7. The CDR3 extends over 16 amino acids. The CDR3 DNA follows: TGTGCCAGCAGCCAAGATTCGAGCGGGGGGTGGGATACGCAGTATTTT. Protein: CASSQDSSGGWDTQYF.

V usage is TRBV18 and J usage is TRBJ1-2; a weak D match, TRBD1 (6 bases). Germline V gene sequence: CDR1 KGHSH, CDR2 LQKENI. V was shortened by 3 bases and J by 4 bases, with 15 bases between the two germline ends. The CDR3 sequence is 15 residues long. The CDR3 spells CASSPKGGGIYGYTF. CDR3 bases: TGTGCCAGCTCACCGAAGGGAGGGGGGATCTATGGCTACACCTTC.

CDR3 in amino acids: CASSQDETVNSPLHF. For the CDR3, the DNA is TGCGCCAGCAGCCAAGACGAGACAGTAAATTCACCCCTCCACTTT. V is TRBV4-3 and J is TRBJ1-6; D perhaps matches TRBD1 (5 bases). The CDR3 consists of 15 residues. Germline V CDR1 and CDR2: LGHNA, YSLEER. V was trimmed by 0 bases and J by 7 bases, leaving 10 bases between them.

DNA of the CDR3: TGTGCCAGCTCCGGGACAGGGGGCTGGGGGACTGAAGCTTTCTTT. Its translation is CASSGTGGWGTEAFF. The chain recombines TRBV19 with TRBJ1-1; TRBD1 matches 12 bases. The CDR3 is made up of 15 amino acids. Germline-derived CDR1 and CDR2 are LNHDA and SQIVND (reference sequence). The ends lost 9 bases at V and 5 bases at J; junction bases unmatched: 10.

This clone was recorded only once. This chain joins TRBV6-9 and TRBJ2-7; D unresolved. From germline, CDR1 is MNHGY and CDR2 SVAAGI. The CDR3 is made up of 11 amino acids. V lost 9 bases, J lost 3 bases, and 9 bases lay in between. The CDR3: CARLIGYEQYF. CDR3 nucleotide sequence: TGTGCCAGACTCATAGGCTACGAGCAGTACTTC.

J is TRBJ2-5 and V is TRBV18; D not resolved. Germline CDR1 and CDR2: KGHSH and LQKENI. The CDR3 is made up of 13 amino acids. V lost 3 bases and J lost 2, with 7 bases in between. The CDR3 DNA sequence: TGTGCCAGCTCACCGACCCAGCAAGAGACCCAGTACTTC. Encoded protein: CASSPTQQETQYF. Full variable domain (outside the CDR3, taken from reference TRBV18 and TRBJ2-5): NAGVMQNPRHLVRRRGQEARLRCSPMKGHSHVYWYRQLPEEGLKFMVYLQKENIIDESGMPKERFSAEFPKEGPSILRIQQVVRGDSAAYFCASSPTQQETQYFGPGTRLLVL.

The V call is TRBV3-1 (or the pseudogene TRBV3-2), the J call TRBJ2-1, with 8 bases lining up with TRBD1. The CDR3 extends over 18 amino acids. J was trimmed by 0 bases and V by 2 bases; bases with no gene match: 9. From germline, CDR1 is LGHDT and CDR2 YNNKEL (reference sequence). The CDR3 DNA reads TGTGCCAGCAGCCAAACCCTGGGACAGGTCAGCTCCTACAATGAGCAGTTCTTC. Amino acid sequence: CASSQTLGQVSSYNEQFF.

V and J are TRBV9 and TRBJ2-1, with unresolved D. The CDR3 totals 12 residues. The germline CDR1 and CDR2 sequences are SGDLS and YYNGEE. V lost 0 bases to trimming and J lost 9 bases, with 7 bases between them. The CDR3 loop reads CASSVVPGEQFF. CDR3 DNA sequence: TGTGCCAGCAGCGTAGTTCCGGGTGAGCAGTTCTTC.

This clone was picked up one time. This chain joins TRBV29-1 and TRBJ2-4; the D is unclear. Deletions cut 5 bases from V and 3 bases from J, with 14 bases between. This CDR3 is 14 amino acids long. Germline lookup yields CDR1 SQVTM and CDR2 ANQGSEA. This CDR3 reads CSVKGLTSKNIQYF. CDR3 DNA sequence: TGCAGCGTTAAGGGTTTAACAAGCAAAAACATTCAGTACTTC. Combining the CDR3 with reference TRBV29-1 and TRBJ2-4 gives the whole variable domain SAVISQKPSRDICQRGTSLTIQCQVDSQVTMMFWYRQQPGQSLTLIATANQGSEATYESGFVIDKFPISRPNLTFSTLTVSNMSPEDSSIYLCSVKGLTSKNIQYFGAGTRLSVL.

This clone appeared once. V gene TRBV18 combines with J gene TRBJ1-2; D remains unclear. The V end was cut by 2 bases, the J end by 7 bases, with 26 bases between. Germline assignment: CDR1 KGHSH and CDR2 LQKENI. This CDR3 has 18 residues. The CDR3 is CASSPSYSRSTRFRGYTF. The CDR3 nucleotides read TGTGCCAGCTCACCATCCTATTCGCGGTCAACCAGATTCCGTGGCTACACCTTC.

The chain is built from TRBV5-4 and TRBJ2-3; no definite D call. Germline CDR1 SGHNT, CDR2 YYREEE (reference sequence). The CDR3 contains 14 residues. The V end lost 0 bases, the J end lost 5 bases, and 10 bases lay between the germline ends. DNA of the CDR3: TGTGCCAGCAGCTTGGCGACGGGCCTAGATACGCAGTATTTT. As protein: CASSLATGLDTQYF.

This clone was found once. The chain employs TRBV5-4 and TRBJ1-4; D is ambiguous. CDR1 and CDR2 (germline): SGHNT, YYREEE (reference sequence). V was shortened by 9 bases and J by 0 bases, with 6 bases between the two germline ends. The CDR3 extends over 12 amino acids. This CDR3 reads CAKFATNEKLFF. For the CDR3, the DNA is TGTGCCAAATTTGCAACTAATGAAAAACTGTTTTTT.

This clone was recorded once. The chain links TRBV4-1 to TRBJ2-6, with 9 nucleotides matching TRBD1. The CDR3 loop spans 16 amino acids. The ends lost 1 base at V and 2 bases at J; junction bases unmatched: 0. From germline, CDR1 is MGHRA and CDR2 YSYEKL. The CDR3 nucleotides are TGCGCCAGCAGCCAAGGGACAGGGGCTGGGGCCAACGTCCTGACTTTC. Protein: CASSQGTGAGANVLTF.

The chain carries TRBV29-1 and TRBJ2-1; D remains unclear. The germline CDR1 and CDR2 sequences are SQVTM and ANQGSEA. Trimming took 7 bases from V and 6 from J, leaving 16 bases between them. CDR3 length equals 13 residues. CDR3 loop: CSAQAGYSNEQFF. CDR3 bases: TGCAGCGCGCAGGCCGGATATAGCAATGAGCAGTTCTTC.

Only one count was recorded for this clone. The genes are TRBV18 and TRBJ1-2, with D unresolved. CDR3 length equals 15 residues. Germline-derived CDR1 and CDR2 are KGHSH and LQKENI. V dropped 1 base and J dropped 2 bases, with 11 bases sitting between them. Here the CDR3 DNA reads TGTGCCAGCTCACCACAAGGTTCGGGGAACTATGGCTACACCTTC. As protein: CASSPQGSGNYGYTF.

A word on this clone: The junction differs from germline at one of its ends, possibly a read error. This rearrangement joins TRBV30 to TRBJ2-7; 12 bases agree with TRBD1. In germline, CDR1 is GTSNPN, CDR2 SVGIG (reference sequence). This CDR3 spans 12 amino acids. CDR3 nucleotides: TGTGCCTCCGGGACAGGGGGCGGGAAAAGGTCCTTC. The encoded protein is CASGTGGGKRSF. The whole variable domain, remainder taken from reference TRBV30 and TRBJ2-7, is SQTIHQWPATLVQPVGSPLSLECTVEGTSNPNLYWYRQAAGRGLQLLFYSVGIGQISSEVPQNLSASRPQDRQFILSSKKLLLSDSGFYLCASGTGGGKRSFGPGTRLTVT.

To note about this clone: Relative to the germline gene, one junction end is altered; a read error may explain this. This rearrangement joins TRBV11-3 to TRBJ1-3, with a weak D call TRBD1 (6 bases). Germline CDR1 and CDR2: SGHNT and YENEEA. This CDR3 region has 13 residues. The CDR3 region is CASSGGPLSGVLF. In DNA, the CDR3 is TGTGCCAGCAGCGGGGGACCGCTTTCAGGGGTCCTCTTT.

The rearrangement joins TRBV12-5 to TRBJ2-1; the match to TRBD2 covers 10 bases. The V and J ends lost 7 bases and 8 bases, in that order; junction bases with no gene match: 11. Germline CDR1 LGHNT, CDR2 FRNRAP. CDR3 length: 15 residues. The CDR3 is CASAGSGGAIYEQFF. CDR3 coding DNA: TGTGCTAGTGCCGGAAGCGGGGGGGCTATCTATGAGCAGTTCTTC.

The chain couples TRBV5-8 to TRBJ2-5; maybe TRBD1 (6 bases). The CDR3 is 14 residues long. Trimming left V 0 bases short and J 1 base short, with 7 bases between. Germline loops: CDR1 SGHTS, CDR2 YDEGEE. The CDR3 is CASSLVQGQETQYF. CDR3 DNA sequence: TGTGCCAGCAGCTTGGTACAGGGCCAAGAGACCCAGTACTTC.